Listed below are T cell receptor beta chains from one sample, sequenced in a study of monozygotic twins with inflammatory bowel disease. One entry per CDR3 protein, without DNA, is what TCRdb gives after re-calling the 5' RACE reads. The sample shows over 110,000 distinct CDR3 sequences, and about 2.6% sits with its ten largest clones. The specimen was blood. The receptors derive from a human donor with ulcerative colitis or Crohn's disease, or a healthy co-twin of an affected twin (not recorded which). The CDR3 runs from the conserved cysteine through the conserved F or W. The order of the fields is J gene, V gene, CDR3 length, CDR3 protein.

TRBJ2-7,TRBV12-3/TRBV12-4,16,CASSLGTGEIGYEQFF
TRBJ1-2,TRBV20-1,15,CSAREGTASPKGYTF
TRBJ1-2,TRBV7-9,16,CASSPTGMGPNYGYTF
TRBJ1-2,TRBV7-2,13,CASSLERIYGYTF
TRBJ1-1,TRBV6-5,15,CASSSGGNLNTEAFF
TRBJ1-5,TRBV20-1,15,CSARSRVRSNQPQHF
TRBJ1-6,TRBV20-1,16,CSARDPGHPGNSPLHF
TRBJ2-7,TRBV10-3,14,CAISESTDDYEQYF
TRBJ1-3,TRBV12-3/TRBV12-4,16,CASSYEGPSSGNTIYF
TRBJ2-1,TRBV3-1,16,CASSQDQGLGFNEQFF
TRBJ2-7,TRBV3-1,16,CASSQDPRTAYYEQYF
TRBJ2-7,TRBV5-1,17,CASSLGNSGQRPDEQYF
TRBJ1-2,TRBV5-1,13,CASSTRDNYGYTF
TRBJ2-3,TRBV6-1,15,CASSLDPYSTDTQYF
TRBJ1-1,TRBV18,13,CASSPLAATEAFF
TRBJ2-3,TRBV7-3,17,CASSRFHGGGSTDTQYF
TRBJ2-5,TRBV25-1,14,CASSELSGGETQYF
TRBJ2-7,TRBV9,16,CASSLAAGQIPYEQYF
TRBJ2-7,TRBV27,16,CASSLFSRGGPYEQYF
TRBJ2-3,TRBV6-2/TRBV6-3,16,CASTLGLPINTDTQYF
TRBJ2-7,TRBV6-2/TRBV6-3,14,CASRRQGGTYEQYF
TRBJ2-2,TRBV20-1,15,CSAREPGRYTGELFF
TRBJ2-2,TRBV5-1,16,CASRMDRGKNTGELFF
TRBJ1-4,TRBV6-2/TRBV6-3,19,CASSYLTGTGGSTNEKLFF
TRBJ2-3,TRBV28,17,CASSSPSLQTLTDTQYF
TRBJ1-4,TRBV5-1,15,CASSYDRGGGQKLFF
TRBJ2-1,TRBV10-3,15,CAIRAGGDGYNEQFF